Each of the 25 T cell receptor beta chains below was sequenced from the same sample in a study of blood T cell repertoires in COVID-19. The repertoire was sequenced with immunoSEQ multiplex PCR; TCRdb's copy has only in-frame clones and lacks some. The top ten clones hold 20% to 30% of a sample with approximately 170,000 clones, roughly 90% of them seen once. Sequencing was done on a sample of peripheral blood. These receptors all come from a man aged 55 to 69 with acute or convalescent COVID-19.

The rearrangement uses TRBV7-9 and TRBJ2-3; the match to TRBD2 covers 9 bases. Trimming cost V 2 bases and J 3 bases; bases outside gene matches: 3. CDR1 is SEHNR and CDR2 is FQNEAQ in the germline V gene (reference sequence). This CDR3 has 15 residues. In nucleotides, the CDR3 is TGTGCCAGCAGCTTACTAGCGGGATTTACAGATACGCAGTATTTT. Its protein product is CASSLLAGFTDTQYF. Drawing the rest from reference TRBV7-9 and TRBJ2-3, the complete variable domain is DTGVSQNPRHKITKRGQNVTFRCDPISEHNRLYWYRQTLGQGPEFLTYFQNEAQLEKSRLLSDRFSAERPKGSFSTLEIQRTEQGDSAMYLCASSLLAGFTDTQYFGPGTRLTVL.

J is TRBJ1-2 and V is TRBV30; maybe TRBD1 (5 bases). Per germline, CDR1 GTSNPN and CDR2 SVGIG (reference sequence). The CDR3 loop spans 14 amino acids. The V end was cut by 0 bases, the J end by 3 bases, with 11 bases between. DNA of the CDR3: TGTGCCTGGAGTGTAGGGGTCTTCGACTATGGCTACACCTTC. Encoded protein: CAWSVGVFDYGYTF.

This clone appeared once. The V and J genes are TRBV5-5 and TRBJ1-1; the D gene is possibly TRBD1 (6 bases). The CDR3 has 17 amino acids. V lost 1 base and J lost 4, with 20 bases in between. The germline V gene encodes CDR1 SGHKS and CDR2 YYEKEE (reference sequence). CDR3 sequence reads: CASSLSHHGTKGTEAFF. The CDR3 DNA is TGTGCCAGCAGCTTGTCCCACCACGGGACAAAGGGCACTGAAGCTTTCTTT.

This rearrangement joins TRBV19 to TRBJ2-5; no clear D gene. Germline V lookup: CDR1 LNHDA, CDR2 SQIVND (reference sequence). V was clipped by 4 bases and J by 5 bases, with 8 bases between them. The length of the CDR3 is 12 residues. CDR3 bases: TGTGCCAGTAGTAAGCTGGGCGAGACCCAGTACTTC. This encodes CASSKLGETQYF. The full variable domain, in which reference TRBV19 and TRBJ2-5 provide the parts outside the CDR3, is DGGITQSPKYLFRKEGQNVTLSCEQNLNHDAMYWYRQDPGQGLRLIYYSQIVNDFQKGDIAEGYSVSREKKESFPLTVTSAQKNPTAFYLCASSKLGETQYFGPGTRLLVL.

The chain links TRBV24-1 to TRBJ2-1, with D perhaps TRBD2 (5 bases). The CDR3 contains 17 residues. Germline CDR1 reads KGHDR; CDR2 reads SFDVKD. V was shortened by 2 bases and J by 8 bases, with 21 bases between the two germline ends. As DNA, the CDR3 is TGTGCCACCAGTGATTCTGCGAGCGGACGTATATTCGATGAGCAGTTCTTC. This translates into CATSDSASGRIFDEQFF.

V gene TRBV3-1 (or the pseudogene TRBV3-2) combines with J gene TRBJ1-2, with D unclear. Trimming cost V 0 bases and J 7 bases, with 12 bases left between them. The CDR3 extends over 14 amino acids. CDR1 is LGHDT, CDR2 YNNKEL, per germline (reference sequence). In DNA form, the CDR3 reads TGTGCCAGCAGCCAAGAGAACCTAGCTGGTGGCTACACCTTC. This gives the protein CASSQENLAGGYTF.

The chain employs TRBV7-9 and TRBJ1-2, with D possibly TRBD1 on 6 matching bases. Trimming took off 5 bases at V and 6 bases at J, with 22 bases between the two ends. This CDR3 contains 16 residues. Per germline, CDR1 SEHNR and CDR2 FQNEAQ (reference sequence). CDR3 in amino acids: CASSPDEHGGWNGYTF. Written as DNA, the CDR3 is TGTGCCAGCAGCCCAGACGAGCATGGGGGCTGGAATGGCTACACCTTC.

The V gene is TRBV5-1, the J gene TRBJ2-3; TRBD1 aligns across 10 bases. CDR3 length: 14 amino acids. The germline gives CDR1 SGHRS, CDR2 YFSETQ. The V and J ends lost 3 bases and 6 bases, in that order; junction bases with no gene match: 4. CDR3 sequence reads: CASSSGTGADTQYF. For the CDR3, the DNA is TGCGCCAGCAGCTCGGGGACAGGGGCCGATACGCAGTATTTT.

V and J are TRBV2 and TRBJ1-5; D uncertain. V lost 5 bases, J lost 0 bases, and 5 bases lay in between. The CDR3 sequence is 13 residues long. The germline V gene encodes CDR1 SNHLY and CDR2 FYNNEI. CDR3 DNA: TGTGCCAGCAGTACAGATAGCAATCAGCCCCAGCATTTT. This codes for CASSTDSNQPQHF.

The chain couples TRBV5-1 to TRBJ2-5, with 9 bases fitting TRBD2. Germline V gene data show CDR1 as SGHRS and CDR2 as YFSETQ. The CDR3 extends over 15 amino acids. V was clipped by 4 bases and J by 5 bases; unmatched bases: 9. In nucleotides, the CDR3 is TGCGCCAGCAGCCCTGGAGCGGGGGGCGTTGAGACCCAGTACTTC. Residues: CASSPGAGGVETQYF. Full variable domain (missing parts from reference TRBV5-1 and TRBJ2-5): KAGVTQTPRYLIKTRGQQVTLSCSPISGHRSVSWYQQTPGQGLQFLFEYFSETQRNKGNFPGRFSGRQFSNSRSEMNVSTLELGDSALYLCASSPGAGGVETQYFGPGTRLLVL.

The CDR3 DNA follows: TGTGCCAGCAGTTCTCTAAAACAGGGGGGGAATGAAAAACTGTTTTTT. Protein: CASSSLKQGGNEKLFF. The chain has TRBV6-5 and TRBJ1-4, with 8 bases that match TRBD1. The CDR3 covers 16 residues. Germline CDR1 and CDR2: MNHEY and SVGAGI. V dropped 4 bases and J dropped 5; count of bases not matched to a gene: 9.

The chain combines TRBV11-2 with TRBJ1-1, with D possibly TRBD1 on 5 matching bases. With 1 base removed from V and 0 bases from J, the gap between germline ends came to 6 bases. CDR3 length equals 14 residues. Germline CDR1 is SGHAT and CDR2 is FQNNGV. In nucleotides, the CDR3 is TGTGCCAGCAGCTTAGTGGGGCTGAACACTGAAGCTTTCTTT. The encoded protein is CASSLVGLNTEAFF.

The chain has TRBV24-1 and TRBJ2-5, with TRBD2 matching over 9 bases. This CDR3 comprises 16 residues. Germline V lookup: CDR1 KGHDR, CDR2 SFDVKD. V was pared by 5 bases and J by 0 bases, with 6 bases of the junction left unmatched. CDR3 region: CATSALAGQYQETQYF. CDR3 bases: TGTGCCACCAGTGCGCTAGCGGGGCAGTACCAAGAGACCCAGTACTTC.

The rearrangement uses TRBV6-1 and TRBJ1-1; no definite D call. CDR3 length: 14 amino acids. V was trimmed by 7 bases and J by 0 bases, leaving 12 bases between them. Germline CDR1 MNHNS, CDR2 SASEGT. The CDR3 here is CASKRDQMNTEAFF. CDR3 bases: TGTGCCAGCAAGAGGGATCAAATGAACACTGAAGCTTTCTTT.

V and J are TRBV6-2 or TRBV6-3 and TRBJ2-5, with a tentative D call TRBD2 (6 bases). The V gene lost 5 bases and the J gene lost 5 bases, with 12 bases spanning the gap. The CDR3 length is 13 residues. CDR1 and CDR2 from the germline V gene are MNHEY and SVGEGT. CDR3 in DNA: TGTGCCAGCAGTCATCCAGGGAGGGAGACCCAGTACTTC. Amino acid sequence: CASSHPGRETQYF.

This chain links TRBV11-3 with TRBJ2-2; D is unclear. This CDR3 comprises 12 residues. Germline V gene lookup returns CDR1 SGHNT and CDR2 YENEEA. V lost 5 bases to trimming and J lost 6 bases, with 7 bases between them. The CDR3 loop is CASSPYPGELFF. The CDR3 DNA reads TGTGCCAGCAGCCCTTATCCCGGGGAGCTGTTTTTT.

This rearrangement joins TRBV27 to TRBJ1-2; 7 bases are shared with TRBD1. Trimming removed 0 bases from V and 4 bases from J; junction bases left unmatched: 2. CDR1 MNHEY and CDR2 SMNVEV come from the germline V gene (reference sequence). The CDR3 totals 14 residues. The CDR3 spells CASSLSGQVYGYTF. CDR3 nucleotide sequence: TGTGCCAGCAGTTTATCCGGACAGGTCTATGGCTACACCTTC.

V is TRBV11-2 and J is TRBJ2-7; 8 nucleotides agree with TRBD2. In germline, CDR1 is SGHAT, CDR2 FQNNGV. V lost 5 bases and J lost 3; bases outside the gene matches: 9. This CDR3 has 15 amino acids. CDR3 coding DNA: TGTGCCAGCAGCCCTAAGAGCGGGAGTTTCTACGAGCAGTACTTC. It is translated as CASSPKSGSFYEQYF.

This sequence joins TRBV5-1 and TRBJ1-2; D is uncertain. The CDR3 has 15 amino acids. Between the trimmed V and J ends, which lost 0 bases and 4 bases, there was a span of 13 bases. In germline, CDR1 is SGHRS, CDR2 YFSETQ. The DNA for the CDR3 is TGCGCCAGCAGCTTGGACGGAGATGGGAGCTATGGCTACACCTTC. Residues: CASSLDGDGSYGYTF. Filled out from reference TRBV5-1 and TRBJ1-2, the complete variable domain reads KAGVTQTPRYLIKTRGQQVTLSCSPISGHRSVSWYQQTPGQGLQFLFEYFSETQRNKGNFPGRFSGRQFSNSRSEMNVSTLELGDSALYLCASSLDGDGSYGYTFGSGTRLTVV.

In DNA form, the CDR3 reads TGTGCCAGCAGTCTACGGGTCCACGAGCAGTACGTC. Translated: CASSLRVHEQYV. This chain joins TRBV2 and TRBJ2-7; D is undetermined. Trimming took 5 bases from V and 5 from J, leaving 10 bases between them. Germline V lookup: CDR1 SNHLY, CDR2 FYNNEI. The CDR3 length is 12 residues.

The CDR3 sequence is CASSLLSVMNTEAFF. CDR3 bases: TGTGCCAGCAGCTTACTTTCGGTCATGAACACTGAAGCTTTCTTT. The chain uses TRBV7-2 and TRBJ1-1; the D is unclear. Germline V gene lookup returns CDR1 SGHTA and CDR2 FQGNSA. This CDR3 has 15 residues. Trimming removed 2 bases from V and 0 bases from J, with 10 bases in between.

V is TRBV5-1 and J is TRBJ2-3; no clear D. The germline V and J ends were trimmed by 0 bases and 0 bases, with 5 bases remaining between them. CDR3 size: 14 residues. Germline V gene sequence: CDR1 SGHRS, CDR2 YFSETQ. The DNA for the CDR3 is TGCGCCAGCAGCTTGGAACAGAGCACAGATACGCAGTATTTT. Encoded protein: CASSLEQSTDTQYF.

The chain joins TRBV6-5 to TRBJ2-7, with a possible D match to TRBD2 (6 bases). V was shortened by 7 bases and J by 6 bases, with 16 bases between the two germline ends. Germline V gene data show CDR1 as MNHEY and CDR2 as SVGAGI. This CDR3 comprises 13 residues. For the CDR3, the DNA is TGTGCCAGCAAGGTTGGAGGAGGGATCGAGCAGTACTTC. This encodes CASKVGGGIEQYF.

This clone was seen a handful of times. The CDR3 region has the DNA TGTGCCACCAGTGATGGGACAGGGGCCCAGCCCCAGCATTTT. Translation: CATSDGTGAQPQHF. The rearrangement joins TRBV24-1 to TRBJ1-5; 10 bases agree with TRBD1. Germline CDR1 is KGHDR and CDR2 is SFDVKD. V trimming: 3 bases; J trimming: 7 bases; junction bases outside the gene matches: 2. CDR3 length: 14 residues.

V gene TRBV7-3 combines with J gene TRBJ1-1, with 7 bases lining up with TRBD1. The V gene end was trimmed by 4 bases and the J gene end by 5 bases; junction bases not matched to a gene: 10. From germline, CDR1 is SGHTA and CDR2 FQGTGA. CDR3 length: 15 amino acids. The CDR3 nucleotides are TGTGCCAGCAGCTCCGCAGGGGGGAGTCGGACTGAAGCTTTCTTT. This translates into CASSSAGGSRTEAFF.